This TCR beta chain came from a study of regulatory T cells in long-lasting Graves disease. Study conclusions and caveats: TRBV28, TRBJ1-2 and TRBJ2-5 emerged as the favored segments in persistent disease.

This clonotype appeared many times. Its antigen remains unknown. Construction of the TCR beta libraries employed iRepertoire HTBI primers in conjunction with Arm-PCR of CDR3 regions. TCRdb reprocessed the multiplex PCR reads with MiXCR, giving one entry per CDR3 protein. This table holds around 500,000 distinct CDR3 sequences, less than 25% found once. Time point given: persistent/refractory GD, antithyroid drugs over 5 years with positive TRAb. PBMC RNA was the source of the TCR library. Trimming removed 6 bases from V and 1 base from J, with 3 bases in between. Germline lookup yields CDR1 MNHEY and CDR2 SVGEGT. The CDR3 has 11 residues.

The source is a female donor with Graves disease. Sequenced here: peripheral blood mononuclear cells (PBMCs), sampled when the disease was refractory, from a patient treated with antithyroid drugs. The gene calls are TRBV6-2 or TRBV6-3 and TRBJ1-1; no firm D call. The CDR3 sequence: CASRWNTEAFF. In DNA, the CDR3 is TGTGCCAGCAGATGGAACACTGAAGCTTTCTTT.